Only a few counts were recorded for the clone carrying this TCR beta chain. Its antigen is currently unknown. This sample was included in a study of T-cell memory formation after mild COVID-19. At the level of the study: Across donors, TCR clusters were largely donor specific.

Findings and caveats of the study: Clones that contracted from day 15 to 85 had balanced CD4/CD8; later expanders were CD4+ biased. What remained unconfirmed was the SARS-CoV-2 specificity of second-wave clones peaking on day 37.

V dropped 5 bases and J dropped 7; count of bases not matched to a gene: 4. This CDR3 comprises 15 residues. Germline-derived CDR1 and CDR2 are SEHNR and FQNEAQ (reference sequence). TCRdb processed the 5' RACE reads anew with MiXCR; each CDR3 protein has one entry. The repertoire holds roughly 150,000 distinct CDR3 sequences, 11% to 15% seen once, with 25% to 30% in the top ten. The clonotype was recovered from an adult woman who had mild COVID-19 (a few samples of this study predate the infection). Cell type and time point are not known. The chain recombines TRBV7-9 with TRBJ1-6; 11 positions match TRBD1. The source material was PBMCs or a T cell subset sorted from them (not recorded which). DNA for the CDR3: TGTGCCAGCAGCCTTCGGGACAGGGGGAATTCACCCCTCCACTTT. This sequence encodes CASSLRDRGNSPLHF.